The clone carrying this T cell receptor beta chain came up a few times. These data are taken from a study of T cell clones after liver transplantation. Background on the study: Immunosuppression withdrawal was tried within 2 years after liver transplantation in this trial. Post-transplant blood was tracked for graft-donor-reactive T cell clones identified in a pre-transplant mixed lymphocyte reaction.

Here immunoSEQ multiplex PCR was the method, and the copy in TCRdb shows in-frame clones only, minus some. The sample contains 70,000 to 95,000 clones, around four fifths of which appear only once. Trimming stripped 4 bases from V and 9 bases from J, with 18 bases between. CDR3 length: 14 residues. Germline V gives CDR1 SNHLY, CDR2 FYNNEI. V is TRBV2 and J is TRBJ1-2, with D perhaps TRBD1 (6 bases). The receptor's source is a human patient who received a liver transplant. The graft donor may account for some of the T cells. The sequenced sample was CD4+ T cells from blood, obtained at the 22-month timepoint. The CDR3 loop reads CASSGLGTPDSYTF. The CDR3 DNA reads TGTGCCAGCAGTGGCCTCGGGACACCGGATAGCTACACCTTC.